The rows below give T cell receptor beta chains drawn from one sample of a study of spatial heterogeneity in lung cancer. TCRdb independently ran MiXCR on the 5' RACE reads; one entry per CDR3 protein. The sample shows 85,000 to 100,000 distinct CDR3 sequences, roughly 12% of them seen only once. The material was PBMCs, obtained at surgery. Receptors were obtained from a male donor with early-stage non-small cell lung cancer. Both conserved end residues are part of each CDR3. The order of the fields is CDR3 DNA, CDR3 protein, D gene, J gene, V gene, clone size. D genes are given only for firm matches. Clone size is stated in some rows and not others, as once, few, many or a class when expanded.

CDR3nt: TGTGCCATCAGTGAGTCGGGGGACAGATACAATGAGCAGTTCTTC
CDR3aa: CAISESGDRYNEQFF
d_gene: TRBD1
j_gene: TRBJ2-1
v_gene: TRBV10-3
abundance: many

CDR3nt: TGCAGCGGGGCGGCCTCGACCACAATCAATCAGCCCCAGCATTTT
CDR3aa: CSGAASTTINQPQHF
d_gene: NA
j_gene: TRBJ1-5
v_gene: TRBV29-1
abundance: many

CDR3nt: TGTGCCAGCAGCTTGTCTAGCGGAAAAGAGACCCAGTACTTC
CDR3aa: CASSLSSGKETQYF
d_gene: TRBD2
j_gene: TRBJ2-5
v_gene: TRBV7-2
abundance: few

CDR3nt: TGTGCCAGCAGTGTCGGACTAGCGGGAGTCGGTGCGCAGTATTTT
CDR3aa: CASSVGLAGVGAQYF
d_gene: TRBD2
j_gene: TRBJ2-3
v_gene: TRBV2
abundance: NA

CDR3nt: TGTGCCACCAGCGCAGCGGGGGGGCTGACAGATACGCAGTATTTT
CDR3aa: CATSAAGGLTDTQYF
d_gene: TRBD2
j_gene: TRBJ2-3
v_gene: TRBV24-1
abundance: NA

CDR3nt: TGCAGTGTAAGCGGGGGGAACTACGAGCAGTACTTC
CDR3aa: CSVSGGNYEQYF
d_gene: TRBD2
j_gene: TRBJ2-7
v_gene: TRBV20-1
abundance: many

CDR3nt: TGCAGTGCTAGAGAGAGGACCCGGGGTTTCTTT
CDR3aa: CSARERTRGFF
d_gene: NA
j_gene: TRBJ1-1
v_gene: TRBV20-1
abundance: few

CDR3nt: TGTGCCAGCAGCTGGGGACAAAACGAGCAGTACTTC
CDR3aa: CASSWGQNEQYF
d_gene: NA
j_gene: TRBJ2-7
v_gene: TRBV6-6
abundance: NA

CDR3nt: TGCAGTGGAGAGGGACCCACCGGGGAGCTGTTTTTT
CDR3aa: CSGEGPTGELFF
d_gene: NA
j_gene: TRBJ2-2
v_gene: TRBV20-1
abundance: NA

CDR3nt: TGTGCCAGCAGTCCTTCCTACTACGAGCAGTACTTC
CDR3aa: CASSPSYYEQYF
d_gene: NA
j_gene: TRBJ2-7
v_gene: TRBV6-6
abundance: NA

CDR3nt: TGTGCCAGCAGCGTAGAGGACAGGGGAACTAGCGGGAGCCATGAGCAGTTCTTC
CDR3aa: CASSVEDRGTSGSHEQFF
d_gene: TRBD2
j_gene: TRBJ2-1
v_gene: TRBV9
abundance: few

CDR3nt: TGTGCCAGCAGCCAAAGGACTAGCGGGAATGGTGAGCAGTTCTTC
CDR3aa: CASSQRTSGNGEQFF
d_gene: TRBD2
j_gene: TRBJ2-1
v_gene: TRBV11-3
abundance: NA

CDR3nt: TGCAGTGCTAGGCTTTTAGACCGCACTGAAGCTTTCTTT
CDR3aa: CSARLLDRTEAFF
d_gene: NA
j_gene: TRBJ1-1
v_gene: TRBV20-1
abundance: few

CDR3nt: TGTGCCAGCAGTGGCATTGTCGGGGGCGGTCAAGACACCCAGTACTTC
CDR3aa: CASSGIVGGGQDTQYF
d_gene: NA
j_gene: TRBJ2-5
v_gene: TRBV12-3/TRBV12-4
abundance: NA

CDR3nt: TGTGCCAGCAGTTACCGAGAGACCACCGGGGAGCTGTTTTTT
CDR3aa: CASSYRETTGELFF
d_gene: NA
j_gene: TRBJ2-2
v_gene: TRBV6-5
abundance: few

CDR3nt: TGTGCCAGCAGTTTGGTAGGGGGTGTCAATCAGCCCCAGCATTTT
CDR3aa: CASSLVGGVNQPQHF
d_gene: NA
j_gene: TRBJ1-5
v_gene: TRBV6-5
abundance: many

CDR3nt: TGTGCCAGCTTACCATCCGGGACTAGCGGCCGCAATGAGCAGTTCTTC
CDR3aa: CASLPSGTSGRNEQFF
d_gene: TRBD2
j_gene: TRBJ2-1
v_gene: TRBV6-5
abundance: few

CDR3nt: TGTGCCAGCAGTTCACTAGCAACCTTAACGCAGTATTTT
CDR3aa: CASSSLATLTQYF
d_gene: NA
j_gene: TRBJ2-3
v_gene: TRBV27
abundance: NA

CDR3nt: TGTGCCAGCAGCTTAGCCCCCACTAGCGGGGGGGCTCTAGATACGCAGTATTTT
CDR3aa: CASSLAPTSGGALDTQYF
d_gene: TRBD2
j_gene: TRBJ2-3
v_gene: TRBV7-8
abundance: NA

CDR3nt: TGCGCCAGCAGCTTGCAGACTAGCGGGACCCACAATGAGCAGTTCTTC
CDR3aa: CASSLQTSGTHNEQFF
d_gene: TRBD2
j_gene: TRBJ2-1
v_gene: TRBV5-1
abundance: few

CDR3nt: TGCGCCAGCAGCCAAGACGAACCCGGGACAGGCCCGTCACCCCTCCACTTT
CDR3aa: CASSQDEPGTGPSPLHF
d_gene: TRBD1
j_gene: TRBJ1-6
v_gene: TRBV4-3
abundance: NA

CDR3nt: TGTGCCAGCAGCCTCGGGTCAGTCAGCTCCTACGAGCAGTACTTC
CDR3aa: CASSLGSVSSYEQYF
d_gene: NA
j_gene: TRBJ2-7
v_gene: TRBV12-3/TRBV12-4
abundance: few

CDR3nt: TGCAGCGCAACTAGCGGGGGAAGTAGCGCTACGCAGTATTTT
CDR3aa: CSATSGGSSATQYF
d_gene: TRBD2
j_gene: TRBJ2-3
v_gene: TRBV29-1
abundance: NA

CDR3nt: TGTGCCAGCAGTTTGGGGGGTGGCAAAAACATTCAGTACTTC
CDR3aa: CASSLGGGKNIQYF
d_gene: NA
j_gene: TRBJ2-4
v_gene: TRBV28
abundance: NA

CDR3nt: TGTGCCAGCAGCCCCAATGGAAGGGATCATACTGGCATTAGGGCTTTCTTT
CDR3aa: CASSPNGRDHTGIRAFF
d_gene: NA
j_gene: TRBJ1-1
v_gene: TRBV7-8
abundance: many

CDR3nt: TGTGCCAGCAGCTTACTTCAAGAGACCCAGTACTTC
CDR3aa: CASSLLQETQYF
d_gene: NA
j_gene: TRBJ2-5
v_gene: TRBV7-9
abundance: many

CDR3nt: TGCGCCAGCAGTCGTAACCAAGAGACCCAGTACTTC
CDR3aa: CASSRNQETQYF
d_gene: NA
j_gene: TRBJ2-5
v_gene: TRBV5-1
abundance: few

CDR3nt: TGTGCCAGCAGTTTACAGGGGCTCTCTGGAAACACCATATATTTT
CDR3aa: CASSLQGLSGNTIYF
d_gene: NA
j_gene: TRBJ1-3
v_gene: TRBV12-3/TRBV12-4
abundance: many

CDR3nt: TGTGCCACCAAGAGGGTCTACGAGCAGTACTTC
CDR3aa: CATKRVYEQYF
d_gene: NA
j_gene: TRBJ2-7
v_gene: TRBV6-6
abundance: NA

CDR3nt: TGTGCCAGCACCTCCCGGGGGCCTGGAACAGATACGCAGTATTTT
CDR3aa: CASTSRGPGTDTQYF
d_gene: NA
j_gene: TRBJ2-3
v_gene: TRBV7-2
abundance: few

CDR3nt: TGTGCCAGCAGCCTGCCAGGGGGTAACTATGGCTACACCTTC
CDR3aa: CASSLPGGNYGYTF
d_gene: TRBD1
j_gene: TRBJ1-2
v_gene: TRBV3-1
abundance: NA

CDR3nt: TGCGCCAGCAGCGCGGGACTAGCGGGCACAGATACGCAGTATTTT
CDR3aa: CASSAGLAGTDTQYF
d_gene: TRBD2
j_gene: TRBJ2-3
v_gene: TRBV5-1
abundance: NA

CDR3nt: TGTGCCAGCAGTTACTCAGGAGGGAGTGAGCAGTTCTTC
CDR3aa: CASSYSGGSEQFF
d_gene: NA
j_gene: TRBJ2-1
v_gene: TRBV6-5
abundance: few

CDR3nt: TGTGCCAGCAGTCTCTTCCGACTAGCTGGCACAGATACGCAGTATTTT
CDR3aa: CASSLFRLAGTDTQYF
d_gene: TRBD2
j_gene: TRBJ2-3
v_gene: TRBV28
abundance: NA

CDR3nt: TGCAGCGCCAGGGGGACAGGGCCCTACAATGAGCAGTTCTTC
CDR3aa: CSARGTGPYNEQFF
d_gene: TRBD1
j_gene: TRBJ2-1
v_gene: TRBV29-1
abundance: few

CDR3nt: TGTGCCTGGACTTTAAGGAACACCGGGGAGCTGTTTTTT
CDR3aa: CAWTLRNTGELFF
d_gene: NA
j_gene: TRBJ2-2
v_gene: TRBV30
abundance: NA

CDR3nt: TGTGCCAGCAGCTTAGTCGGGGGGCCCGGGGCCAACGTCCTGACTTTC
CDR3aa: CASSLVGGPGANVLTF
d_gene: NA
j_gene: TRBJ2-6
v_gene: TRBV7-2
abundance: few

CDR3nt: TGTGCCAGCAGCTTAGTGGTGGGGTTGGCTGAAGCTTTCTTT
CDR3aa: CASSLVVGLAEAFF
d_gene: NA
j_gene: TRBJ1-1
v_gene: TRBV7-8
abundance: NA

CDR3nt: TGTGCCAGCAGCTCCCCAGGGAGTGCCTCCGAGCAGTACTTC
CDR3aa: CASSSPGSASEQYF
d_gene: NA
j_gene: TRBJ2-7
v_gene: TRBV7-9
abundance: many

CDR3nt: TGTGCCAGCAGTGCCCTACAGGATCTGAACACTGAAGCTTTCTTT
CDR3aa: CASSALQDLNTEAFF
d_gene: NA
j_gene: TRBJ1-1
v_gene: TRBV25-1
abundance: NA

CDR3nt: TGTGCCTGGAGCTCCGGGACGGGAAATTCACCCCTCCACTTT
CDR3aa: CAWSSGTGNSPLHF
d_gene: NA
j_gene: TRBJ1-6
v_gene: TRBV30
abundance: many